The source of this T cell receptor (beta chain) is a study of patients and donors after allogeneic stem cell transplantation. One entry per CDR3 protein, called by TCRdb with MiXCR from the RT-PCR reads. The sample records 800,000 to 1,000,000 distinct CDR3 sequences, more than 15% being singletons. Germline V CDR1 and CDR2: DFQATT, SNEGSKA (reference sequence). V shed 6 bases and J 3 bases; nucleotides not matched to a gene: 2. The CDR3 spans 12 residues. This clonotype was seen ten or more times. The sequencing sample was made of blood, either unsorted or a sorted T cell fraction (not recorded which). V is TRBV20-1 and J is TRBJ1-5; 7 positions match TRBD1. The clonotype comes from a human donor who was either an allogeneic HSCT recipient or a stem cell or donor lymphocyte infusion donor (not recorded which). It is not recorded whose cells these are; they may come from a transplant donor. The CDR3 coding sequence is TGCAGTGCCGGACAGGCCAATCAGCCCCAGCATTTT. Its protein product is CSAGQANQPQHF.